The 12 T cell receptor beta chains below come from one sample, sequenced in a study of CD8 T cells in ankylosing spondylitis. TCRdb redid the calling of the 5' RACE reads with MiXCR, one entry per CDR3 protein. The table shows about 340,000 distinct CDR3 sequences, with 20% occurring only once. Sequencing input: blood, either unsorted or a sorted T cell fraction (not recorded which). Receptors originate from a male donor with ankylosing spondylitis or in good health (not recorded which).

This clonotype was seen a handful of times. The gene calls are TRBV20-1 and TRBJ1-2, with TRBD1 matching over 12 bases. The V gene's germline CDR1 is DFQATT and CDR2 SNEGSKA (reference sequence). This CDR3 is built from 15 residues. V trimming: 3 bases; J trimming: 4 bases; junction bases outside the gene matches: 6. This CDR3 reads CSARYPGQGAYGYTF. The CDR3 DNA sequence: TGCAGTGCTAGGTATCCGGGACAGGGGGCCTATGGCTACACCTTC.

CDR3 region: CASSLEGRVNTEAFF. In nucleotides, the CDR3 is TGTGCCAGCAGTTTAGAGGGAAGGGTGAACACTGAAGCTTTCTTT. J is TRBJ1-1 and V is TRBV28, with D uncertain. CDR1 and CDR2 from the germline V gene are MDHEN and SYDVKM. V dropped 2 bases and J dropped 0 bases, with 10 bases sitting between them. The CDR3 consists of 15 residues. Complete variable domain (other parts from reference TRBV28 and TRBJ1-1): DVKVTQSSRYLVKRTGEKVFLECVQDMDHENMFWYRQDPGLGLRLIYFSYDVKMKEKGDIPEGYSVSREKKERFSLILESASTNQTSMYLCASSLEGRVNTEAFFGQGTRLTVV.

The chain uses TRBV12-5 and TRBJ2-5; TRBD1 agrees at 9 bases. V gave up 0 bases and J gave up 5 bases; unmatched junction bases: 4. The V gene's germline CDR1 is LGHNT and CDR2 FRNRAP. The CDR3 covers 15 residues. The CDR3 coding sequence is TGTGCTAGTGGTTTGGTACAGGGGGCAACGGAGACCCAGTACTTC. Protein: CASGLVQGATETQYF. Filled out from reference TRBV12-5 and TRBJ2-5, the complete variable domain reads DARVTQTPRHKVTEMGQEVTMRCQPILGHNTVFWYRQTMMQGLELLAYFRNRAPLDDSGMPKDRFSAEMPDATLATLKIQPSEPRDSAVYFCASGLVQGATETQYFGPGTRLLVL.

The chain recombines TRBV5-6 with TRBJ2-1; maybe TRBD2 (5 bases). Trimming took off 3 bases at V and 9 bases at J, with 7 bases between the two ends. The germline gives CDR1 SGHDT, CDR2 YYEEEE. This CDR3 is 11 amino acids long. The CDR3 sequence is CASSSGIEQFF. CDR3 sequence (DNA): TGTGCCAGCAGCTCCGGGATTGAGCAGTTCTTC. Together with reference TRBV5-6 and TRBJ2-1, the CDR3 gives the full variable domain: DAGVTQSPTHLIKTRGQQVTLRCSPKSGHDTVSWYQQALGQGPQFIFQYYEEEERQRGNFPDRFSGHQFPNYSSELNVNALLLGDSALYLCASSSGIEQFFGPGTRLTVL.

The rearrangement joins TRBV7-9 to TRBJ2-2; 7 nucleotides line up with TRBD2. This CDR3 is built from 14 residues. V shed 5 bases, J shed 7 bases, and the junction held 7 bases outside the gene matches. Per germline, CDR1 SEHNR and CDR2 FQNEAQ (reference sequence). CDR3 sequence: CASSAGLSGGELFF. CDR3 sequence (DNA): TGTGCCAGCAGCGCGGGACTATCAGGCGGGGAGCTGTTTTTT.

This clonotype was counted only a few times. V gene TRBV7-9 combines with J gene TRBJ2-3; 7 positions match TRBD2. V lost 3 bases to trimming and J lost 1 base; unmatched junction nucleotides: 4. The CDR3 has 15 amino acids. Germline V gene sequence: CDR1 SEHNR, CDR2 FQNEAQ (reference sequence). The CDR3 sequence: CASSFSSGRTDTQYF. The CDR3 coding sequence is TGTGCCAGCAGCTTCTCTAGCGGCCGCACAGATACGCAGTATTTT.

V is TRBV30 and J is TRBJ2-7; 11 bases are shared with TRBD2. Germline V gives CDR1 GTSNPN, CDR2 SVGIG (reference sequence). The CDR3 runs to 15 residues. J was trimmed by 4 bases and V by 4 bases; bases with no gene match: 9. CDR3 in DNA: TGTGCCTGGATAGCGGGGGGGGCCGCGGTGTACGAGCAGTACTTC. This codes for CAWIAGGAAVYEQYF. The entire variable domain, with the rest obtained from reference TRBV30 and TRBJ2-7, is as follows: SQTIHQWPATLVQPVGSPLSLECTVEGTSNPNLYWYRQAAGRGLQLLFYSVGIGQISSEVPQNLSASRPQDRQFILSSKKLLLSDSGFYLCAWIAGGAAVYEQYFGPGTRLTVT.

In this sample, this clonotype turned up a few times. The chain combines TRBV12-3 or TRBV12-4 with TRBJ2-7; maybe TRBD1 (6 bases). The CDR3 is made up of 15 amino acids. V lost 0 bases and J 7 bases, leaving 16 bases between the germline ends. The CDR3: CASSLAILGASEQYF. DNA of the CDR3: TGTGCCAGCAGTTTAGCGATTTTGGGGGCGAGTGAGCAGTACTTC.

The gene calls are TRBV2 and TRBJ2-7; TRBD2 might be the D (6 bases). Deletions cut 7 bases from V and 6 bases from J, with 25 bases between. The CDR3 runs to 16 residues. In germline, CDR1 is SNHLY, CDR2 FYNNEI. CDR3 sequence: CASNKLAELLLAEQYF. The CDR3 DNA sequence: TGTGCCAGCAACAAATTAGCGGAACTCCTCCTTGCCGAGCAGTACTTC.

This clonotype was counted between two and nine times. This chain connects TRBV4-2 to TRBJ2-5; 9 bases fit TRBD2. The CDR3 is made up of 13 amino acids. Germline V gene sequence: CDR1 LGHNA, CDR2 YNFKEQ. With 3 bases clipped from V and 9 bases from J, the junction kept 5 bases outside the gene matches. CDR3 protein: CASSQGLAGAQYF. The CDR3 coding sequence is TGTGCCAGCAGCCAGGGACTAGCCGGGGCCCAGTACTTC.

The sample holds a few counts of this clonotype. This chain links TRBV12-3 or TRBV12-4 with TRBJ2-7; TRBD1 agrees at 8 bases. J gave up 4 bases and V 3 bases, and 5 bases lay outside the gene matches. This CDR3 has 14 amino acids. The CDR3, as DNA: TGTGCCAGCAGTTTGCCAGGGGGCATATACGAGCAGTACTTC. Translated, it gives CASSLPGGIYEQYF.

This chain connects TRBV9 to TRBJ2-2; no firm D call. The CDR3 consists of 15 residues. The germline V and J ends were trimmed by 4 bases and 1 base, with 11 bases remaining between them. Germline lookup yields CDR1 SGDLS and CDR2 YYNGEE. CDR3 in amino acids: CASSPAAGNTGELFF. CDR3 coding DNA: TGTGCCAGCAGCCCAGCAGCAGGGAACACCGGGGAGCTGTTTTTT.